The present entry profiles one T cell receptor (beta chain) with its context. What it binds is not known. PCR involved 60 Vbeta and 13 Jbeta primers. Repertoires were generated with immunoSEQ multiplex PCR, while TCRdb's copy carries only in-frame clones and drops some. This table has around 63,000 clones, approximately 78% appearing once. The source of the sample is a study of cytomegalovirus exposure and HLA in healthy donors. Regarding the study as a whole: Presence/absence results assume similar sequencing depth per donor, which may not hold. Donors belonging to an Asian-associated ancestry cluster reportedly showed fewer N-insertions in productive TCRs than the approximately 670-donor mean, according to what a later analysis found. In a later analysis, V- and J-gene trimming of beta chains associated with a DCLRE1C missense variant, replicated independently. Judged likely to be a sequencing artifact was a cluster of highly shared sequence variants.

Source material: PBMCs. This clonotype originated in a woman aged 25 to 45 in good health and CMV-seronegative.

The DNA of the CDR3 is TGTGCCAGCAGTGATTTCTGGACAGGGGGCTTAGGGACCCAGTACTTC. Translating it yields CASSDFWTGGLGTQYF. The chain uses TRBV6-1 and TRBJ2-5; 11 bases match TRBD1. The germline V gene has CDR1 MNHNS and CDR2 SASEGT. V lost 3 bases, J lost 7 bases, and 10 bases stayed unmatched. The CDR3 is made up of 16 amino acids.